The sequence of this T cell receptor beta chain was determined in a study of cytomegalovirus exposure and HLA in healthy donors. Study outcomes and limitations: At a 0.05 false discovery rate, a later analysis found some 17,000 TCR beta sequences to be associated with HLA alleles.

Remarks on this clone: Antigen specificity is unknown.

This PCR relied on a set of 60 Vbeta primers and 13 Jbeta primers. Profiled with immunoSEQ multiplex PCR; TCRdb holds only in-frame clones, not every one. The table lists about 120,000 clones, 60% to 80% of them singletons, with around 5.2% in the top ten. The receptor comes from a man aged 45-60 years in good health and CMV-seropositive. Sequenced: PBMCs.

The CDR3 bases are TGTGCCAGCAGTGAAGGGACAGGGGAGAACGAGCAGTACTTC. Translated: CASSEGTGENEQYF. The chain employs TRBV2 and TRBJ2-7, with TRBD1 matching 9 bases. The CDR3 sequence is 14 residues long. After removal of 1 base from V and 5 bases from J, the junction contained 3 bases not matched to a gene. The germline gives CDR1 SNHLY, CDR2 FYNNEI.